Listed below are T cell receptor beta chains from one sample, sequenced in a study of blood T cell repertoires in COVID-19. Repertoires were generated with immunoSEQ multiplex PCR, while TCRdb's copy carries only in-frame clones and drops some. The sample shows approximately 150,000 clones, 85% to 90% of them seen only once. The specimen sequenced was PBMCs or T cells enriched from blood (not recorded which). Source of these receptors: a man aged 55 to 70 who had recovered from COVID-19. Both conserved end residues are part of each CDR3. The order of the fields is V gene, J gene, CDR3 protein.

TRBV6-1	TRBJ1-5	CASSVLVARGVKQPQHF
TRBV18	TRBJ1-6	CASSPQGVVSPLHF
TRBV18	TRBJ1-5	CASSPGQGFLQPQHF
TRBV11-2	TRBJ2-7	CASSPIRGTESYEQYF
TRBV7-8	TRBJ2-7	CASSPGTRGYEQYF
TRBV7-3	TRBJ2-2	CASSSKNTGELFF
TRBV27	TRBJ1-5	CASSLGRASKPQHF
TRBV5-5	TRBJ1-2	CASSLFDTRGSDYTF
TRBV7-2	TRBJ2-5	CASSSRTSGSGGGTQYF
TRBV7-2	TRBJ2-7	CASSPFYEQYF
TRBV19	TRBJ2-2	CASSMLPGTGELFF
TRBV28	TRBJ1-1	CASRPGTVNTEAFF
TRBV2	TRBJ2-5	CASSDSGIQETQYF
TRBV11-2	TRBJ2-1	CASSLVRGTSNEQFF
TRBV6-5	TRBJ2-7	CASSYYRGEQYF
TRBV18	TRBJ2-7	CASSPGGAEQYF
TRBV9	TRBJ2-1	CASSSSGGRAWDEQFF
TRBV7-9	TRBJ2-7	CASSPTGGTYEQYF
TRBV3-1/TRBV3-2	TRBJ1-2	CASSPIGGAGGYTF
TRBV3-1/TRBV3-2	TRBJ1-2	CASSQGNRAAGYTF
TRBV18	TRBJ1-2	CASSPPSLQNYGYTF
TRBV5-5	TRBJ2-7	CASNPDRGGSYEQYF
TRBV21-1	TRBJ2-3	CASSPPWSPGDPDTQYF
TRBV15	TRBJ2-5	CATSRDSLGHRNQETQYF
TRBV16	TRBJ1-5	CASSPTGNQPQHF
TRBV5-1	TRBJ1-3	CASSRAGGNSGNTIYF
TRBV6-5	TRBJ2-7	CATRDTYEQYF
TRBV2	TRBJ1-5	CASKNVGGPGNQPQHF
TRBV19	TRBJ2-1	CASSPTGLIYNEQFF
TRBV7-6	TRBJ2-7	CASSLELAGTPSYEQYF
TRBV29-1	TRBJ2-5	CSIDRSQETQYF
TRBV2	TRBJ1-2	CASSLYRQLEDGYTF
TRBV7-9	TRBJ1-5	CASTPDRGDQPQHF